Listed below are T cell receptor delta chains from one sample, sequenced in a study of Vδ1+ human thymocytes. TCRdb re-called clones from the multiplex PCR reads via CATT. The sample yields approximately 25,000 delta-chain clones, approximately 7% seen once. The sequencing sample was made of Vdelta1+ gamma-delta thymocytes from the thymus. These receptors all stem from a girl under three years old who had congenital heart surgery. Each CDR3 is given with its conserved first and last residue. Each record gives: clone size, D gene, V gene, J gene, CDR3 DNA, CDR3 protein. The D gene is left open where the match is weak. The size of a clone is reported for some rows only, either as once, few or many, or as a class for expanded clones.

clone size: NA
D gene: TRDD3
V gene: TRDV1
J gene: TRDJ1
CDR3 DNA: TGTGCTCTTGGGGAAACTCTCACTGGGGACCAGGGCACCGATAAACTCATCTTT
CDR3 protein: CALGETLTGDQGTDKLIF

clone size: NA
D gene: NA
V gene: TRDV2
J gene: TRDJ1
CDR3 DNA: TGTGCCTGTGACACCCTGTACTGGAGGATACTGGGCGAACTCATCTTT
CDR3 protein: CACDTLYWRILGELIF

clone size: NA
D gene: TRDD3
V gene: TRDV1
J gene: TRDJ1
CDR3 DNA: TGTGCTCTTGGGAGTACCTACGTCCATTTACTGGGGGACCCCCACACCGATAAACTCATCTTT
CDR3 protein: CALGSTYVHLLGDPHTDKLIF

clone size: NA
D gene: NA
V gene: TRDV1
J gene: TRDJ1
CDR3 DNA: TGCGCTCTTGGGGAAGCTCTTGCCGATAAACTCATCTTT
CDR3 protein: CALGEALADKLIF

clone size: few
D gene: NA
V gene: TRDV1
J gene: TRDJ1
CDR3 DNA: TGTGCTCTTGGGGAACGACGTTGCGAACTTCCCACTTCTTACTGGGCCGGGCTTAAACTCATCTTT
CDR3 protein: CALGERRCELPTSYWAGLKLIF

clone size: NA
D gene: NA
V gene: TRDV1
J gene: TRDJ1
CDR3 DNA: TGTGCTCTTGGGGAACTAGCCCTGAACCCTCCGTACACCGATAAACTCATCTTT
CDR3 protein: CALGELALNPPYTDKLIF

clone size: NA
D gene: NA
V gene: TRDV1
J gene: TRDJ1
CDR3 DNA: TGTGCTCTTGGGGAACCAAACACCCTCCAAACTGCCACCGATAAACTCATCTTT
CDR3 protein: CALGEPNTLQTATDKLIF

clone size: NA
D gene: TRDD3
V gene: TRDV1
J gene: TRDJ1
CDR3 DNA: TGTGCTCTTGGGGATGCGCCCTTCGACTGGGGGATTGGGGGCTTCTACACCGATAAACTCATCTTT
CDR3 protein: CALGDAPFDWGIGGFYTDKLIF

clone size: NA
D gene: TRDD3
V gene: TRDV1
J gene: TRDJ1
CDR3 DNA: TGTGCTCTTGGGACCCATCGGCCCTGGGGGATACAGACGGAACTCATCTTT
CDR3 protein: CALGTHRPWGIQTELIF

clone size: NA
D gene: TRDD3
V gene: TRDV1
J gene: TRDJ1
CDR3 DNA: TGTGCTCTTGGGGAACTGTCTCTCTACGGGAGAAGGGGATACGAGGGCCGCACCGATAAACTCATCTTT
CDR3 protein: CALGELSLYGRRGYEGRTDKLIF

clone size: NA
D gene: NA
V gene: TRDV1
J gene: TRDJ1
CDR3 DNA: TGTGCTCTTGGGCCTATAGCTGAGTTGGGCCGCTACACCGATAAACTCATCTTT
CDR3 protein: CALGPIAELGRYTDKLIF

clone size: few
D gene: NA
V gene: TRDV1
J gene: TRDJ1
CDR3 DNA: TGTGCTCTCTCGTGGCCTTCCTACGTGTTGCCGGTACTGGGGGATCCAAACACCGATAAACTCATCTTT
CDR3 protein: CALSWPSYVLPVLGDPNTDKLIF

clone size: medium-sized
D gene: NA
V gene: TRDV1
J gene: TRDJ1
CDR3 DNA: TGTGCTCTTGGGGAACTGACCTTATACACCGATAAACTCATCTTT
CDR3 protein: CALGELTLYTDKLIF

clone size: NA
D gene: TRDD3
V gene: TRDV1
J gene: TRDJ1
CDR3 DNA: TGTGCTCTTGGGGAAAAAGCTACTGGGGGAATGTACACCGATAAACTCATCTTT
CDR3 protein: CALGEKATGGMYTDKLIF

clone size: NA
D gene: NA
V gene: TRDV1
J gene: TRDJ1
CDR3 DNA: TGTGCTCTTGGGGGACGGGGGGCCCCGTCTTACACCGATAAACTCATCTTT
CDR3 protein: CALGGRGAPSYTDKLIF

clone size: NA
D gene: TRDD3
V gene: TRDV1
J gene: TRDJ1
CDR3 DNA: TGTGCTCTGTTGTACGGGCCCCTACTGGGGGATACGCAACTCATCTTT
CDR3 protein: CALLYGPLLGDTQLIF

clone size: few
D gene: TRDD3
V gene: TRDV1
J gene: TRDJ1
CDR3 DNA: TGTGCTCTTGGGGAAAGGTCCTATGGTCATCAACTGGGGGTACGGGCTAAACTCATCTTT
CDR3 protein: CALGERSYGHQLGVRAKLIF

clone size: NA
D gene: TRDD3
V gene: TRDV3
J gene: TRDJ1
CDR3 DNA: TGTGCCTTCATAGGGTATACTGGGGGCTCTAAACTCATCTTT
CDR3 protein: CAFIGYTGGSKLIF

clone size: few
D gene: TRDD3
V gene: TRDV1
J gene: TRDJ1
CDR3 DNA: TGTGCTCTTGGGGCCCCTGGGGGATCCGATAAACTCATCTTT
CDR3 protein: CALGAPGGSDKLIF

clone size: NA
D gene: NA
V gene: TRDV1
J gene: TRDJ1
CDR3 DNA: TGTGCTCTTGGGGACCCTACGAGTCTAGCCGATAAACTCATCTTT
CDR3 protein: CALGDPTSLADKLIF

clone size: medium-sized
D gene: TRDD3
V gene: TRDV2
J gene: TRDJ1
CDR3 DNA: TGTGCCTGTGACCCGTTCCCCTTACTGGGGGATTCCTTTTACACCGATAAACTCATCTTT
CDR3 protein: CACDPFPLLGDSFYTDKLIF

clone size: medium-sized
D gene: NA
V gene: TRDV1
J gene: TRDJ1
CDR3 DNA: TGTGCTCTTGGGGCGGCGGAGGCTTACACCGATAAACTCATCTTT
CDR3 protein: CALGAAEAYTDKLIF

clone size: few
D gene: NA
V gene: TRDV1
J gene: TRDJ1
CDR3 DNA: TGTGCTCTTGGGGTTACCCCCAATTCCTCCGTGTCTCCTGGGGACTACGATAAACTCATCTTT
CDR3 protein: CALGVTPNSSVSPGDYDKLIF

clone size: NA
D gene: NA
V gene: TRDV1
J gene: TRDJ1
CDR3 DNA: TGTGCTCTTGGGGAACTCGGCCCTGCATATACGCGTGGCACCGATAAACTCATCTTT
CDR3 protein: CALGELGPAYTRGTDKLIF

clone size: few
D gene: TRDD3
V gene: TRDV1
J gene: TRDJ1
CDR3 DNA: TGTGCTCTTGGGGAACTTCCCCCCGGCCCCCGACTGGGGGACGGGGCCGATAAACTCATCTTT
CDR3 protein: CALGELPPGPRLGDGADKLIF

clone size: few
D gene: TRDD2
V gene: TRDV1
J gene: TRDJ1
CDR3 DNA: TGTGCTCTTGGGGCCTTCCTACCTTCCCCCCGTACTGTCACCGATAAACTCATCTTT
CDR3 protein: CALGAFLPSPRTVTDKLIF

clone size: NA
D gene: NA
V gene: TRDV1
J gene: TRDJ1
CDR3 DNA: TGTGCTCTTGGGAACTCCTTCGTCGGTCCTTCGTACACCGATAAACTCATCTTT
CDR3 protein: CALGNSFVGPSYTDKLIF

clone size: few
D gene: TRDD3
V gene: TRDV1
J gene: TRDJ1
CDR3 DNA: TGTGCTCTTGGGGTAGCCGGGGTACCGTCCCGCCCCTTACTGGGGGATACGACCGATAAACTCATCTTT
CDR3 protein: CALGVAGVPSRPLLGDTTDKLIF

clone size: NA
D gene: NA
V gene: TRDV1
J gene: TRDJ1
CDR3 DNA: TGTGCTCTTGGGGAACAGATCCTACTTCCTATGGGGGGACCCACCGATAAACTCATCTTT
CDR3 protein: CALGEQILLPMGGPTDKLIF

clone size: few
D gene: TRDD2
V gene: TRDV1
J gene: TRDJ1
CDR3 DNA: TGTGCTCTTGGGGAAACGCCCCGATTTCCTACGGGCTCGGGGACCGATAAACTCATCTTT
CDR3 protein: CALGETPRFPTGSGTDKLIF

clone size: NA
D gene: TRDD3
V gene: TRDV1
J gene: TRDJ1
CDR3 DNA: TGTGCTCTTGGGGAGGCCCAAACTACGTACTGGGGGATTTACTTCACCGATAAACTCATCTTT
CDR3 protein: CALGEAQTTYWGIYFTDKLIF

clone size: NA
D gene: TRDD3
V gene: TRDV1
J gene: TRDJ1
CDR3 DNA: TGTGCTCTTGGGGAACCCCCGGGTGGTACTGGGGGATCCGATAAACTCATCTTT
CDR3 protein: CALGEPPGGTGGSDKLIF

clone size: NA
D gene: TRDD3
V gene: TRDV1
J gene: TRDJ1
CDR3 DNA: TGTGCTCTTGGGGAACGACCGAAGATGGGGGAGGACAAACTCATCTTT
CDR3 protein: CALGERPKMGEDKLIF

clone size: few
D gene: TRDD3
V gene: TRDV1
J gene: TRDJ1
CDR3 DNA: TGTGCTCTTGGGGACCAACCCCCTTCTACGATGGGGGATATGAACTATTCAACCGATAAACTCATCTTT
CDR3 protein: CALGDQPPSTMGDMNYSTDKLIF

clone size: NA
D gene: TRDD3
V gene: TRDV1
J gene: TRDJ1
CDR3 DNA: TGTGCTCTTGGGGAACGGGAGGGGATATTCTACACCGATAAACTCATCTTT
CDR3 protein: CALGEREGIFYTDKLIF

clone size: few
D gene: TRDD3
V gene: TRDV1
J gene: TRDJ1
CDR3 DNA: TGTGCTCTTGGGGAAGGCCCCTCCTACTGGGGGGGTTCCTACACCGATAAACTCATCTTT
CDR3 protein: CALGEGPSYWGGSYTDKLIF

clone size: few
D gene: TRDD3
V gene: TRDV1
J gene: TRDJ1
CDR3 DNA: TGTGCTCTTGGGGAATTCCCTCTATTTACTGGGGGATACGCGACGTACACCGATAAACTCATCTTT
CDR3 protein: CALGEFPLFTGGYATYTDKLIF

clone size: few
D gene: TRDD3
V gene: TRDV1
J gene: TRDJ1
CDR3 DNA: TGTGCTCTTGGGGGCCCCCGGATACTGGGGGATTACACCGATAAACTCATCTTT
CDR3 protein: CALGGPRILGDYTDKLIF

clone size: medium-sized
D gene: TRDD3
V gene: TRDV2
J gene: TRDJ3
CDR3 DNA: TGTGCCTGTGACACTGTACTGGGGGAGACCACCTGGGACACCCGACAGATGTTTTTC
CDR3 protein: CACDTVLGETTWDTRQMFF

clone size: NA
D gene: TRDD3
V gene: TRDV1
J gene: TRDJ1
CDR3 DNA: TGTGCTCTTGGGGAACGATGCGAGGTGGGGGATCCCACCGGAGAACTCATCTTT
CDR3 protein: CALGERCEVGDPTGELIF

clone size: NA
D gene: TRDD3
V gene: TRDV2
J gene: TRDJ1
CDR3 DNA: TGTGCCTGTGGATGGAGATTCCAGGCGTTTGGGCCCTACTGGGGGTTCACCGATAAACTCATCTTT
CDR3 protein: CACGWRFQAFGPYWGFTDKLIF

clone size: few
D gene: NA
V gene: TRDV1
J gene: TRDJ1
CDR3 DNA: TGTGCTCTTGGGGAACATTTCCGGGCGTATAAACTCATCTTT
CDR3 protein: CALGEHFRAYKLIF

clone size: NA
D gene: TRDD3
V gene: TRDV1
J gene: TRDJ1
CDR3 DNA: TGTGCTCTTGGGGACCTGCCGGGGGTCTGGGGGATGGCCGATAAACTCATCTTT
CDR3 protein: CALGDLPGVWGMADKLIF

clone size: few
D gene: NA
V gene: TRDV1
J gene: TRDJ1
CDR3 DNA: TGTGCTCTTGGGGGCCCTCTTCCCCCCACTAATACCGATAAACTCATCTTT
CDR3 protein: CALGGPLPPTNTDKLIF

clone size: NA
D gene: NA
V gene: TRDV1
J gene: TRDJ1
CDR3 DNA: TGTGCTCTTGGGGAATTGCCCGATCGGGATGTTTGGTTCGACCCGTACACCGATAAACTCATCTTT
CDR3 protein: CALGELPDRDVWFDPYTDKLIF

clone size: NA
D gene: TRDD3
V gene: TRDV1
J gene: TRDJ1
CDR3 DNA: TGTGCTCTTGGGGAACCAACCTTCCTACGGACTGGGGGATACCCGGGCGATAAACTCATCTTT
CDR3 protein: CALGEPTFLRTGGYPGDKLIF

clone size: few
D gene: TRDD3
V gene: TRDV1
J gene: TRDJ1
CDR3 DNA: TGTGCTCTTGGGGGCCTTAGATGTGGGGGACACGCTCCCATCACCGATAAACTCATCTTT
CDR3 protein: CALGGLRCGGHAPITDKLIF

clone size: NA
D gene: NA
V gene: TRDV1
J gene: TRDJ1
CDR3 DNA: TGTGCTCTTAGGGGCAGTGTTCCTACGGGGGATAACGCGAGGAAACTCATCTTT
CDR3 protein: CALRGSVPTGDNARKLIF

clone size: few
D gene: TRDD3
V gene: TRDV1
J gene: TRDJ1
CDR3 DNA: TGTGCTCTTGGGGAACGGCCCATCCTCATGGCCTGGGGGCCCCGCACCGATAAACTCATCTTT
CDR3 protein: CALGERPILMAWGPRTDKLIF

clone size: medium-sized
D gene: TRDD3
V gene: TRDV2
J gene: TRDJ1
CDR3 DNA: TGTGCCTGTGACCCTATCGGATACGGGACCGATAAACTCATCTTT
CDR3 protein: CACDPIGYGTDKLIF

clone size: NA
D gene: TRDD3
V gene: TRDV1
J gene: TRDJ1
CDR3 DNA: TGTGCTCTTGGGGAACTAGTACTGGGGGAGACCAACACCGATAAACTCATCTTT
CDR3 protein: CALGELVLGETNTDKLIF